The sequence of this T cell receptor (beta chain) was determined in a study of T cell responses to AZD1222 COVID-19 vaccine. The CDR3 is 15 amino acids. CDR1 SGHAT and CDR2 FQNNGV come from the germline V gene. V was trimmed by 1 base and J by 6 bases, leaving 13 bases between them. Profiled with immunoSEQ multiplex PCR; TCRdb holds only in-frame clones, not every one. The table shows around 140,000 clones, with about 92% occurring only once. The rearrangement links TRBV11-2 to TRBJ2-1; D is unclear. Sequenced material: peripheral blood, taken after recovery from COVID-19. This sequence originates from an adult who had recovered from COVID-19. As DNA, the CDR3 is TGTGCCAGCAGCTTAGGTATCCTCCAAGGCAATGAGCAGTTCTTC. Translated: CASSLGILQGNEQFF.